A selection of T cell receptor beta chains follows, all from one sample in a study of blood T cell repertoires in COVID-19. Produced via immunoSEQ multiplex PCR; TCRdb's table is partial and in-frame only. The sample includes approximately 130,000 clones, more than 75% of them seen just once. What was sequenced was peripheral blood. The receptors derive from a human donor in a cohort sampled during active COVID-19. Both conserved end residues are part of each CDR3.

TRBJ2-7 TRBV7-9 CASSPGAYEQYF
TRBJ2-7 TRBV7-8 CASSLVAGGRYEQYF
TRBJ2-7 TRBV6-1 CASSEDTGTGGFEQYF
TRBJ1-6 TRBV28 CASSLEDSPLHF
TRBJ2-1 TRBV5-4 CASSPLAGEATEQFF
TRBJ2-7 TRBV11-2 CASSPRPAGGPNVLNEQYF
TRBJ2-4 TRBV11-3 CASSLQGTNIQYF
TRBJ1-2 TRBV6-5 CASSFREDGTHGYTF
TRBJ2-2 TRBV6-5 CASGATGNTGELFF
TRBJ2-3 TRBV10-2 CASRVGAGLRSLPGTDTQYF
TRBJ2-7 TRBV19 CATVGDRGHEQYF
TRBJ2-1 TRBV11-2 CASTPVGGVGEQFF
TRBJ2-7 TRBV7-9 CASSRTSGYEQYF
TRBJ2-7 TRBV11-2 CASSRGTGDFYEQYF
TRBJ1-5 TRBV27 CASSLTVNQPQHF
TRBJ2-7 TRBV3-1/TRBV3-2 CASSQDARGGEQYF
TRBJ2-1 TRBV2 CASSRQGLAGSYNEQFF
TRBJ1-2 TRBV6-1 CASSESGGQHYGYTF
TRBJ2-7 TRBV3-1/TRBV3-2 CASSQALAGVSSYEQYF
TRBJ1-2 TRBV4-1 CASSQEGRGDGYTF
TRBJ2-7 TRBV5-1 CASSWDSDSGREQYF
TRBJ1-5 TRBV6-5 CASRGDRGLGQPQHF
TRBJ1-2 TRBV18 CASSRDRSYGYTF
TRBJ2-3 TRBV7-9 CASSRVVTHTDTQYF
TRBJ2-1 TRBV6-2/TRBV6-3 CASSPRGRSNEQFF
TRBJ1-6 TRBV5-5 CASSPIPDRVASPLHF
TRBJ2-1 TRBV7-7 CASSPQRLAGGPNSYNEQFF
TRBJ2-3 TRBV28 CASSSSLREANGSGTQYF
TRBJ1-1 TRBV29-1 CSVTRGQSTEAFF
TRBJ2-5 TRBV19 CASSIGLAGHSQETQYF
TRBJ1-6 TRBV6-5 CASRTAVGGSLHF
TRBJ2-1 TRBV6-1 CASSEAGAQQFF
TRBJ2-1 TRBV28 CASSPTSLEQFF
TRBJ2-3 TRBV5-4 CASSSTGLSVADTQYF
TRBJ1-1 TRBV5-1 CASSPRTGGKAEAFF
TRBJ2-7 TRBV19 CASSPHRGQRYEQYF
TRBJ2-1 TRBV6-5 CASSPEAVRNEQFF
TRBJ1-5 TRBV7-2 CASSPRTGHQHF
TRBJ2-1 TRBV9 CASSTRGSGGNNEQFF
TRBJ1-1 TRBV7-2 CASSLGGRVNTEAFF
TRBJ2-7 TRBV21-1 CASSVPGLRVLYEQYF
TRBJ1-2 TRBV27 CASSPIQGIGYTF
TRBJ2-1 TRBV11-2 CASSSKREGLYNEQFF
TRBJ1-2 TRBV10-3 CAISEHVTPGGNGYTF
TRBJ1-2 TRBV27 CASWDSYGYTF
TRBJ2-1 TRBV10-1 CASSEWTDNEQFF
TRBJ2-1 TRBV29-1 CSAYRGQDNEQFF
TRBJ2-7 TRBV24-1 CATGSGQTYEQYF
TRBJ2-7 TRBV6-5 CASSLGSGSRYEQYF
TRBJ2-3 TRBV28 CASSLRSGVLDTQYF
TRBJ1-2 TRBV5-1 CASSVDRGPYGYTF
TRBJ2-1 TRBV24-1 CATSGRDRPYNEQFF